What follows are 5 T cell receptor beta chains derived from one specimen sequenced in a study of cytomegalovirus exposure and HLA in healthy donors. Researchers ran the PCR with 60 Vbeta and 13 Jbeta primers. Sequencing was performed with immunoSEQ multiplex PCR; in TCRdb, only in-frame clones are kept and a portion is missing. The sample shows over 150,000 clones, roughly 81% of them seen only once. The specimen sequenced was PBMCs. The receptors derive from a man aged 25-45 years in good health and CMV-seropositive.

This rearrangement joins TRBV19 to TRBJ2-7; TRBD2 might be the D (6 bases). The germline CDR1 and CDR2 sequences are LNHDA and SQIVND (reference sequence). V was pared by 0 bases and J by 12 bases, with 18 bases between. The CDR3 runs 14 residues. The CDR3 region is CASSIDGGAGERYF. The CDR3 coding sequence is TGTGCCAGTAGTATAGATGGAGGGGCAGGAGAACGGTACTTC.

The CDR3 DNA is TGTGCCAGCAGCTTACCCCGGGGAACTAATGAAAAACTGTTTTTT. As protein: CASSLPRGTNEKLFF. The gene calls are TRBV7-9 and TRBJ1-4, with no clear D. V shed 2 bases and J shed 1 base, with 8 bases lying between them. The CDR3 is 15 amino acids. The germline V gene has CDR1 SEHNR and CDR2 FQNEAQ (reference sequence).

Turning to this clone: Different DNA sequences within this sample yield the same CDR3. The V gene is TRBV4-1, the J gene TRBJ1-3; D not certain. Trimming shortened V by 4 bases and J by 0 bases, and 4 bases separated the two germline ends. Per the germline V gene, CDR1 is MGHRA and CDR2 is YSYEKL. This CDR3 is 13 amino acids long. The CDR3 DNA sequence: TGCGCCAGCAGCCCGGTCTCTGGAAACACCATATATTTT. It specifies CASSPVSGNTIYF.

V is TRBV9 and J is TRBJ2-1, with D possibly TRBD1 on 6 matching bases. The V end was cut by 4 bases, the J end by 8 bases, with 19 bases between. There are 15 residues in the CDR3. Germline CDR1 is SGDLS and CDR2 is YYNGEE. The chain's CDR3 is CASSLPGTQLHEQFF. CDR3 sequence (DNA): TGTGCCAGCAGCTTACCCGGGACACAGCTCCATGAGCAGTTCTTC.

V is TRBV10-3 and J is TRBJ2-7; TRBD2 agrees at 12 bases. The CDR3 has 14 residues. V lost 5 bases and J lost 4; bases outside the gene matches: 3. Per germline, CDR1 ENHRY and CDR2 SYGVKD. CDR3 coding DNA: TGTGCCATCAGTCCCGGGACTAGCGGGTACGAGCAGTACTTC. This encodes CAISPGTSGYEQYF.